These 27 T cell receptor beta chains came from one sample sequenced in a study of identical twins. TCRdb passed the 5' RACE reads through MiXCR, listing each CDR3 protein once. In the table there are 600,000 to 800,000 distinct CDR3 sequences, around 21% of which are singletons. These same data were also listed under a study on T cells expressing NK-cell markers.

The sample consisted of PBMCs. Receptor source: a woman between 18 and 30 years old in good health.

The J gene is TRBJ2-7, the V gene TRBV12-3 or TRBV12-4; D not resolved. There are 12 residues in the CDR3. V was clipped by 6 bases and J by 7 bases, with 13 bases between them. CDR3 residues: CASSLITLEQYF. CDR3 in DNA: TGTGCCAGCAGCCTTATTACGCTAGAGCAGTACTTC.

This clonotype was seen only a few times. The V and J genes are TRBV7-8 and TRBJ2-1; D may match TRBD1 or TRBD2 (6 bases each). V shed 2 bases and J shed 5 bases, with 10 bases lying between them. Germline V gene lookup returns CDR1 SGHVS and CDR2 FQNEAQ. The CDR3 spans 14 residues. The CDR3 nucleotides read TGTGCCAGCAGCTTATGGGGGGCAGACAATGAGCAGTTCTTC. Protein product: CASSLWGADNEQFF.

This clonotype turned up a few times. V is TRBV29-1 and J is TRBJ1-1, with D maybe TRBD1 (5 bases). The CDR3 length is 13 residues. Per the germline V gene, CDR1 is SQVTM and CDR2 is ANQGSEA. V dropped 3 bases and J dropped 5 bases, with 13 bases sitting between them. In DNA, the CDR3 is TGCAGCGTTGACTGGCGGGGGGGAACTGAAGCTTTCTTT. This encodes CSVDWRGGTEAFF.

V and J are TRBV6-5 and TRBJ2-3, with no clear D. The CDR3 consists of 14 residues. Per the germline V gene, CDR1 is MNHEY and CDR2 is SVGAGI. Trimming cost V 0 bases and J 2 bases, with 6 bases left between them. For the CDR3, the DNA is TGTGCCAGCAGTTACTCAACCGCCACAGATACGCAGTATTTT. This gives the protein CASSYSTATDTQYF.

This clonotype was seen a few times. This chain joins TRBV20-1 and TRBJ1-5; tentative D call: TRBD1 (5 bases). Trimming took off 3 bases at V and 6 bases at J, with 15 bases between the two ends. Germline V gives CDR1 DFQATT, CDR2 SNEGSKA (reference sequence). The CDR3 has 14 residues. The CDR3 bases are TGCAGTGCTAGGAACGGGACGAGAAGTCAGCCCCAGCATTTT. Protein sequence: CSARNGTRSQPQHF.

This rearrangement joins TRBV6-5 to TRBJ2-6; D unresolved. The CDR3 is 15 residues long. V lost 2 bases and J 0 bases, leaving 5 bases between the germline ends. Germline V gene lookup returns CDR1 MNHEY and CDR2 SVGAGI. CDR3 sequence reads: CASSYMISGANVLTF. CDR3 sequence (DNA): TGTGCCAGCAGTTACATGATCTCTGGGGCCAACGTCCTGACTTTC.

This chain links TRBV3-1 with TRBJ1-5, with D hard to call. Between the trimmed V and J ends, which lost 1 base and 8 bases, there was a span of 6 bases. This CDR3 contains 12 residues. Germline V CDR1 and CDR2: LGHDT, YNNKEL (reference sequence). The CDR3 loop reads CASSQGYEPQHF. DNA of the CDR3: TGTGCCAGCAGCCAAGGGTATGAGCCCCAGCATTTT. The variable domain in full, completed from reference TRBV3-1 and TRBJ1-5, reads DTAVSQTPKYLVTQMGNDKSIKCEQNLGHDTMYWYKQDSKKFLKIMFSYNNKELIINETVPNRFSPKSPDKAHLNLHINSLELGDSAVYFCASSQGYEPQHFGDGTRLSIL.

The chain uses TRBV20-1 and TRBJ2-3; TRBD2 aligns across 11 bases. Germline V gives CDR1 DFQATT, CDR2 SNEGSKA (reference sequence). The CDR3 loop spans 16 amino acids. V gave up 4 bases and J gave up 4 bases; unmatched junction bases: 10. In DNA form, the CDR3 reads TGCAGTGCTATCATAGCGGGGGGGCCTAGGGCAGATACGCAGTATTTT. Protein sequence: CSAIIAGGPRADTQYF.

There are a few counts of this clonotype. The chain uses TRBV5-1 and TRBJ2-6; D uncertain. The CDR3 consists of 14 residues. Germline V gene data show CDR1 as SGHRS and CDR2 as YFSETQ. Between the trimmed V and J ends, which lost 4 bases and 4 bases, there was a span of 9 bases. The CDR3 region is CASSLMAGANVLTF. The DNA for the CDR3 is TGCGCCAGCAGCCTTATGGCGGGGGCCAACGTCCTGACTTTC. Supplemented by reference TRBV5-1 and TRBJ2-6, the full variable domain reads KAGVTQTPRYLIKTRGQQVTLSCSPISGHRSVSWYQQTPGQGLQFLFEYFSETQRNKGNFPGRFSGRQFSNSRSEMNVSTLELGDSALYLCASSLMAGANVLTFGAGSRLTVL.

The CDR3 DNA reads as TGCAGCGTTGAAAAAGAACGGCCCCGCACAGATACGCAGTATTTT. Amino acids: CSVEKERPRTDTQYF. V is TRBV29-1 and J is TRBJ2-3; D gene ambiguous. Trimming cost V 2 bases and J 1 base, with 13 bases left between them. CDR1 is SQVTM and CDR2 is ANQGSEA in the germline V gene. The CDR3 totals 15 residues.

This clonotype was found a few times. The chain couples TRBV10-3 to TRBJ2-1, with TRBD1 matching over 9 bases. The J segment lost 7 bases and the V segment lost 11 bases, leaving 3 bases of the junction unmatched. The CDR3 has 11 amino acids. Germline CDR1 ENHRY, CDR2 SYGVKD. CDR3 loop: CASGTGNEQFF. CDR3 in DNA: TGTGCCTCAGGGACAGGGAATGAGCAGTTCTTC.

This clonotype came up many times. This rearrangement joins TRBV6-1 to TRBJ1-5, with TRBD1 matching 9 bases. There are 15 residues in the CDR3. With V trimmed by 6 bases and J by 2 bases, 5 bases remained unmatched. Germline V gives CDR1 MNHNS, CDR2 SASEGT. The CDR3 protein is CASRRTGDGNQPQHF. In nucleotides, the CDR3 is TGTGCCAGCAGAAGGACAGGGGATGGCAATCAGCCCCAGCATTTT.

The chain links TRBV5-6 to TRBJ2-7; 8 bases match TRBD1. The junction had 15 bases not matched to a gene; V was cut back by 4 bases and J by 3 bases. The CDR3 has 17 residues. The germline V gene has CDR1 SGHDT and CDR2 YYEEEE. CDR3 amino acids: CASSPPRDRSGFYEQYF. Here the CDR3 DNA reads TGTGCCAGCAGCCCACCGAGGGACAGGTCAGGTTTCTACGAGCAGTACTTC.

This chain joins TRBV7-2 and TRBJ1-5, with D uncertain. V lost 5 bases and J lost 7, with 12 bases in between. Germline V CDR1 and CDR2: SGHTA, FQGNSA. This CDR3 is 13 amino acids long. The CDR3 DNA sequence: TGTGCCAGCAGCCTTATGGGCGAGCAGCCCCAGCATTTT. Amino acids: CASSLMGEQPQHF.

The V and J genes are TRBV10-3 and TRBJ2-7; D possibly uses TRBD1 or TRBD2 (6 bases each). Germline V CDR1 and CDR2: ENHRY, SYGVKD. This CDR3 is 16 amino acids long. V lost 2 bases and J lost 1, with 15 bases in between. Here the CDR3 reads CAISERWQGTSYEQYF. For the CDR3, the DNA is TGTGCCATCAGTGAGAGGTGGCAGGGGACTTCCTACGAGCAGTACTTC.

The chain recombines TRBV9 with TRBJ2-1; 8 nucleotides line up with TRBD2. Germline-derived CDR1 and CDR2 are SGDLS and YYNGEE. The CDR3 has 14 residues. V gave up 4 bases and J gave up 5 bases; unmatched junction bases: 5. CDR3 amino acids: CASSRGGQNNEQFF. CDR3 nucleotide sequence: TGTGCCAGCAGCCGGGGGGGGCAAAACAATGAGCAGTTCTTC.

This clonotype appeared many times. The chain links TRBV6-5 to TRBJ2-3; D is unresolved. The V end lost 5 bases, the J end lost 4 bases, and 7 bases lay between the germline ends. Germline CDR1 is MNHEY and CDR2 is SVGAGI. The CDR3 extends over 12 amino acids. The CDR3 coding sequence is TGTGCCAGCAGTCAACGGGCAGATACGCAGTATTTT. This encodes CASSQRADTQYF.

This clonotype turned up a few times. V is TRBV6-1 and J is TRBJ2-1; 11 nucleotides agree with TRBD2. The CDR3 contains 16 residues. Germline values: CDR1 MNHNS, CDR2 SASEGT. The junction had 9 bases not matched to a gene; V was cut back by 6 bases and J by 5 bases. CDR3 nucleotide sequence: TGTGCCAGCAGCCTGATTCCGGGACTAGCGGACAATGAGCAGTTCTTC. It translates to CASSLIPGLADNEQFF.

The rearrangement joins TRBV5-6 to TRBJ2-1; D is unclear. Trimming pared 1 base from V and 9 bases from J, leaving 17 bases between. Germline V gene data show CDR1 as SGHDT and CDR2 as YYEEEE. The CDR3 extends over 15 amino acids. Here the CDR3 DNA reads TGTGCCAGCAGCTTGCTAGAGGTATTTGGCGCTGAGCAGTTCTTC. Translating it yields CASSLLEVFGAEQFF.

The chain carries TRBV5-1 and TRBJ2-2; D could derive from TRBD1 or TRBD2 (5 bases each). In germline, CDR1 is SGHRS, CDR2 YFSETQ. Trimming took 3 bases from V and 3 from J, leaving 15 bases between them. This CDR3 spans 16 amino acids. The CDR3: CASSWHGTRDTGELFF. In DNA, the CDR3 is TGCGCCAGCAGCTGGCACGGGACCCGGGACACCGGGGAGCTGTTTTTT.

This clonotype appeared many times. The chain uses TRBV20-1 and TRBJ1-5; TRBD1 agrees at 8 bases. Germline values: CDR1 DFQATT, CDR2 SNEGSKA (reference sequence). The V gene end was trimmed by 5 bases and the J gene end by 3 bases; junction bases not matched to a gene: 9. The CDR3 spans 15 residues. The CDR3 nucleotides are TGCAGTGCTGCAGGGGGCGATCCAAACAATCAGCCCCAGCATTTT. As protein: CSAAGGDPNNQPQHF.

This chain connects TRBV12-3 or TRBV12-4 to TRBJ2-1; maybe TRBD1 (6 bases). Trimming removed 2 bases at V and 7 bases at J, with 12 bases between. CDR3 length: 14 residues. DNA for the CDR3: TGTGCCAGCAGTTTACCAGGGGTTAGTAATGAGCAGTTCTTC. This gives the protein CASSLPGVSNEQFF.

The sample holds a few counts of this clonotype. J is TRBJ2-3 and V is TRBV29-1; 8 bases match TRBD2. CDR3 size: 12 residues. Trimming took 5 bases from V and 7 from J; bases not matched to a gene: 5. CDR1 and CDR2 from the germline V gene are SQVTM and ANQGSEA. CDR3 coding DNA: TGCAGCGTTCGGGGGGGCCTAAATACGCAGTATTTT. This encodes CSVRGGLNTQYF.

This clonotype was seen only a few times. The rearrangement links TRBV27 to TRBJ2-7; the match to TRBD1 covers 9 bases. CDR3 length equals 14 residues. With V trimmed by 6 bases and J by 2 bases, 5 bases remained unmatched. Per germline, CDR1 MNHEY and CDR2 SMNVEV (reference sequence). The CDR3 nucleotides are TGTGCCAGCAGATATCGGGACAGGGCCTACGAGCAGTACTTC. Encoded protein: CASRYRDRAYEQYF.

This clonotype occurred a few times. V is TRBV25-1 and J is TRBJ2-1; D uncertain. Trimming cost V 6 bases and J 2 bases, with 14 bases left between them. Germline lookup yields CDR1 MGHDK and CDR2 SYGVNS. This CDR3 is 15 amino acids long. This CDR3 reads CASRTRFATYNEQFF. CDR3 DNA sequence: TGTGCCAGCAGGACCCGGTTCGCCACCTACAATGAGCAGTTCTTC.

In its sample, this clonotype was seen a few times. The CDR3 loop reads CSAQRRTGNTDTQYF. The CDR3 nucleotides read TGCAGTGCCCAGCGGAGGACAGGGAACACAGATACGCAGTATTTT. V and J are TRBV20-1 and TRBJ2-3; 8 nucleotides align to TRBD1. V was clipped by 6 bases and J by 2 bases; unmatched bases: 10. From germline, CDR1 is DFQATT and CDR2 SNEGSKA (reference sequence). The CDR3 is made up of 15 amino acids.

The chain couples TRBV6-5 to TRBJ2-3; D is perhaps TRBD2 (6 bases). Trimming shortened V by 0 bases and J by 2 bases, and 18 bases separated the two germline ends. CDR3 length equals 18 residues. CDR1 MNHEY and CDR2 SVGAGI come from the germline V gene. The CDR3 reads CASSYSREAAQSTDTQYF. CDR3 in DNA: TGTGCCAGCAGTTACTCGAGGGAGGCTGCCCAATCCACAGATACGCAGTATTTT.